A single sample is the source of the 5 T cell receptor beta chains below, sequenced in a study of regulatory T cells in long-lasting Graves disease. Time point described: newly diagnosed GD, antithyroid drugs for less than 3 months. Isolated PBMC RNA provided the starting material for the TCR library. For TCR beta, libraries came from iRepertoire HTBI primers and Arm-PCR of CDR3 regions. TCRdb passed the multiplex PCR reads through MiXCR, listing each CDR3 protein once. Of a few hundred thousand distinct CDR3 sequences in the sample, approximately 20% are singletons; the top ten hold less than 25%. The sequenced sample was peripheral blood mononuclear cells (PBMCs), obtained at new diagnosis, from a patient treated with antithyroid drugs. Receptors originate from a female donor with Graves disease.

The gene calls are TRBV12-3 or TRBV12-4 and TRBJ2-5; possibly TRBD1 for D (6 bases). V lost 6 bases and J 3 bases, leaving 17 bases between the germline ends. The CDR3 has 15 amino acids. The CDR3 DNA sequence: TGTGCCAGCAGCCGCAAGGACAGTATCAAAGAGACCCAGTACTTC. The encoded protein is CASSRKDSIKETQYF.

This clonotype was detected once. The CDR3 loop is CASSERYREDTEAFF. The CDR3 nucleotides read TGTGCCAGTAGTGAACGATACAGGGAAGACACTGAAGCTTTCTTT. The gene calls are TRBV19 and TRBJ1-1; weak D call: TRBD1 (6 bases). The V and J ends lost 5 bases and 3 bases respectively, with 16 bases between them. The CDR3 extends over 15 amino acids. The germline V gene encodes CDR1 LNHDA and CDR2 SQIVND (reference sequence).

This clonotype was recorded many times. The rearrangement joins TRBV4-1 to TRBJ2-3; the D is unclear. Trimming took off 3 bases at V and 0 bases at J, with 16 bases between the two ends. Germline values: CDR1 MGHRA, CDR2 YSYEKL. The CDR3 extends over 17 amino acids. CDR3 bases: TGCGCCAGCAGCCAGGCAGAAGGGTCCTCTAGCACAGATACGCAGTATTTT. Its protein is CASSQAEGSSSTDTQYF.

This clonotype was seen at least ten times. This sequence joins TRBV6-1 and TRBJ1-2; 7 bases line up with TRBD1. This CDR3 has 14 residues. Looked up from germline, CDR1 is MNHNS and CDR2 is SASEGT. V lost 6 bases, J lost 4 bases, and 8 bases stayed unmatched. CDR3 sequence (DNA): TGTGCCAGCAGGAAGACAGGGAATTTCTATGGCTACACCTTC. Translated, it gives CASRKTGNFYGYTF.

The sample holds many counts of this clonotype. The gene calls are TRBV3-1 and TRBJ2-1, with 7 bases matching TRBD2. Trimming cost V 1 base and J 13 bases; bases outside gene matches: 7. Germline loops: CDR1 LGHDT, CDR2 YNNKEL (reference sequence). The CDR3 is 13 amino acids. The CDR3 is CASSQVGGRGQFF. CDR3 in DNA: TGTGCCAGCAGCCAAGTGGGGGGGAGGGGTCAGTTCTTC.